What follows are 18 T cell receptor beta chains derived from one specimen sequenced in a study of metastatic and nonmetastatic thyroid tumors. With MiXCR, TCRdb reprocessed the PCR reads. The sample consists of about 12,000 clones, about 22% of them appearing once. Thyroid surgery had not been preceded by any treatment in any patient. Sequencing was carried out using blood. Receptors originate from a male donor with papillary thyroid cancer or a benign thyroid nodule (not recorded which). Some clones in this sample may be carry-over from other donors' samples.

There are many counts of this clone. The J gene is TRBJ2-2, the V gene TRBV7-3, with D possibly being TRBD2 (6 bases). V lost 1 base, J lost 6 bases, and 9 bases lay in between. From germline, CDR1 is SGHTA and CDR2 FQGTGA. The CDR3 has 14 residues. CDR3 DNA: TGTGCCAGCAGCTTAATGCGGGATTCCGGGGAGCTGTTTTTT. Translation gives CASSLMRDSGELFF.

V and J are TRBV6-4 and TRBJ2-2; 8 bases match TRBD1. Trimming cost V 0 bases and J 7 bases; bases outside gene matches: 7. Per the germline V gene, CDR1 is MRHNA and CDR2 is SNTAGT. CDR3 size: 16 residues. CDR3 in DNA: TGTGCCAGCAGTGACTCGACAGGGGCAATTGTCGGGGAGCTGTTTTTT. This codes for CASSDSTGAIVGELFF.

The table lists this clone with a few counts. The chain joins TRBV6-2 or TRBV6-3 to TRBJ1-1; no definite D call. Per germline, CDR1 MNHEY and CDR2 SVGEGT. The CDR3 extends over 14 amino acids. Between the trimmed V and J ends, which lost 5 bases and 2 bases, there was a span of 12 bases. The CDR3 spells CASSRSGSNTEAFF. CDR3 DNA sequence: TGTGCCAGCAGTCGGAGCGGGTCAAACACTGAAGCTTTCTTT.

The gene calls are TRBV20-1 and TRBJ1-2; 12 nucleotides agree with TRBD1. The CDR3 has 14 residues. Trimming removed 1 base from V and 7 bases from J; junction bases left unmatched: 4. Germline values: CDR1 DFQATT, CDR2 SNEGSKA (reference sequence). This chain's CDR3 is CSARVGTGGGGYTF. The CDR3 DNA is TGCAGTGCTAGAGTGGGGACAGGGGGCGGTGGCTACACCTTC.

CDR3 residues: CASSTQRGIEQYF. DNA for the CDR3: TGTGCCAGCAGCACCCAGCGGGGGATCGAGCAGTACTTC. This rearrangement joins TRBV7-2 to TRBJ2-7; 8 bases align to TRBD2. The germline CDR1 and CDR2 sequences are SGHTA and FQGNSA. V gave up 5 bases and J gave up 6 bases; unmatched junction bases: 6. This CDR3 has 13 residues.

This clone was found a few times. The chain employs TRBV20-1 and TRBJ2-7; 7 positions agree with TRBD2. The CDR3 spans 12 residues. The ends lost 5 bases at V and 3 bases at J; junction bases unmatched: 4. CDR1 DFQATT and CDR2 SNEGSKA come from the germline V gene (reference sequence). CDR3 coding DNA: TGCAGTGCTCAGCGGGACGACTACGAGCAGTACTTC. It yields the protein CSAQRDDYEQYF.

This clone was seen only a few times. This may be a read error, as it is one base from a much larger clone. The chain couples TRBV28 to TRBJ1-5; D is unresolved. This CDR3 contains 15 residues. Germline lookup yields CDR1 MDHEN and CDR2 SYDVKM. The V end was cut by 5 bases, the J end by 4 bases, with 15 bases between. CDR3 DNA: TGTGCCAGCAGTCCCATGGATGATATTAATCAGCCCCAGCATTTT. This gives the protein CASSPMDDINQPQHF.

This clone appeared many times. CDR3 amino acids: CSARVLAVAKNIQYF. The CDR3 coding sequence is TGCAGTGCTAGAGTCCTCGCCGTGGCCAAAAACATTCAGTACTTC. The chain links TRBV20-1 to TRBJ2-4; D gene ambiguous. This CDR3 has 15 amino acids. Germline-derived CDR1 and CDR2 are DFQATT and SNEGSKA (reference sequence). The V end was cut by 1 base, the J end by 1 base, with 11 bases between.

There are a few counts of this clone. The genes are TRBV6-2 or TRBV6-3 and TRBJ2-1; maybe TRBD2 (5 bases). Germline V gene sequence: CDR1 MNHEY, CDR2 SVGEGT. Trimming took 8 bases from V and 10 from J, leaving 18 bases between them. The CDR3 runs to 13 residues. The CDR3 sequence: CASGLSGPGEQFF. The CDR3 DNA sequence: TGTGCCAGCGGTCTCAGCGGACCTGGGGAGCAGTTCTTC.

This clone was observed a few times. DNA of the CDR3: TGTGCCAGCCGGGTGGCTAGCGATGGCAATGAGCAGTTCTTC. Translation: CASRVASDGNEQFF. V is TRBV6-2 or TRBV6-3 and J is TRBJ2-1; a possible D gene is TRBD2 (6 bases). The CDR3 totals 14 residues. Trimming removed 8 bases at V and 6 bases at J, with 17 bases between. Germline V gene lookup returns CDR1 MNHEY and CDR2 SVGEGT.

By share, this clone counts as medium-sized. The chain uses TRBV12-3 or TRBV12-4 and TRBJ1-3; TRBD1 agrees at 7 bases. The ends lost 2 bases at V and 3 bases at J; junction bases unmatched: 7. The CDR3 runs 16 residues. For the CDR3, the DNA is TGTGCCAGCAGTTTATCTGGCAGGGGGTTTGGAAACACCATATATTTT. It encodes CASSLSGRGFGNTIYF.

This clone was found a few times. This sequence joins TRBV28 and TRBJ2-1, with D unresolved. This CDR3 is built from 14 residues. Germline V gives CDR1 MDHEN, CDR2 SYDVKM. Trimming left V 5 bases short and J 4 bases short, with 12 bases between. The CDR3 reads CASSENGPYNEQFF. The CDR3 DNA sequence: TGTGCCAGCAGTGAAAACGGGCCGTACAATGAGCAGTTCTTC.

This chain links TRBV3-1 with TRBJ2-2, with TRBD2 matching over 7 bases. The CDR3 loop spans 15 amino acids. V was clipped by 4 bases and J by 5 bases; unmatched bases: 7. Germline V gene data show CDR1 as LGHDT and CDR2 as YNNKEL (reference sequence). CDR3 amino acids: CASSPVAGVTGELFF. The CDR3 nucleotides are TGTGCCAGCAGCCCTGTCGCGGGAGTAACCGGGGAGCTGTTTTTT.

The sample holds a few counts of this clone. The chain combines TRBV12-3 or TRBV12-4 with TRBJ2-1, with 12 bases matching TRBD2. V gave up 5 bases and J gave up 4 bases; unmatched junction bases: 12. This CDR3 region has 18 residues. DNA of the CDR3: TGTGCCAGCAGTCCTAGGGGCATAGGACTAGCGGGATACAATGAGCAGTTCTTC. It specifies CASSPRGIGLAGYNEQFF.

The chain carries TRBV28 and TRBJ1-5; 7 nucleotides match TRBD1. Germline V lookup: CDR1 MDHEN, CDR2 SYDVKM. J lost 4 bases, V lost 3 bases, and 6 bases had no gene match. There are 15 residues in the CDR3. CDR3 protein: CASSFSRQGNQPQHF. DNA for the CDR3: TGTGCCAGCAGTTTCTCCAGACAGGGAAATCAGCCCCAGCATTTT.

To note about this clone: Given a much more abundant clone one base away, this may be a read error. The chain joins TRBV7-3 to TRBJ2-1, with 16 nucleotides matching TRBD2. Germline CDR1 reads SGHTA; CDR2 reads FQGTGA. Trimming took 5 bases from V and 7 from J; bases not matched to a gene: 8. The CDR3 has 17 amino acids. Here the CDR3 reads CASSNTGTSGGANEQFF. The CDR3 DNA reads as TGTGCCAGCAGCAATACCGGGACTAGCGGGGGGGCGAATGAGCAGTTCTTC.

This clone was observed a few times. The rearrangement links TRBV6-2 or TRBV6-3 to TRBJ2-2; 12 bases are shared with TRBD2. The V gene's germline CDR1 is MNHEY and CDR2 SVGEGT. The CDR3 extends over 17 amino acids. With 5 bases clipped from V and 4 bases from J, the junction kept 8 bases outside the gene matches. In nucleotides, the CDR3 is TGTGCCAGCAGTCCTGGACTAGCGGGGCGAGCCACCGGGGAGCTGTTTTTT. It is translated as CASSPGLAGRATGELFF.

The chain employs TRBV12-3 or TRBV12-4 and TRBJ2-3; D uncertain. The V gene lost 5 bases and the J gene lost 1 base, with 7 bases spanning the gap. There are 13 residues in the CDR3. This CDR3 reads CASSGDRTDTQYF. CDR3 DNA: TGTGCCAGCAGTGGCGACCGCACAGATACGCAGTATTTT.